This TCR beta chain was sequenced during a study of blood T cell repertoires in COVID-19. Here immunoSEQ multiplex PCR was the method, and the copy in TCRdb shows in-frame clones only, minus some. The table lists some 64,000 clones, about 66% of them singletons. The sequenced material came from PBMCs or T cells enriched from blood (not recorded which). The TCR originated in a woman aged 60 to 75 who had been exposed to COVID-19.

The CDR3 region is CASSPGEYGYTF. The CDR3, as DNA: TGTGCCAGCAGCCCGGGAGAGTATGGCTACACCTTC. The chain recombines TRBV3-1 (or the pseudogene TRBV3-2) with TRBJ1-2; D gene unclear. CDR1 is LGHDT and CDR2 is YNNKEL in the germline V gene (reference sequence). The CDR3 consists of 12 residues. The V and J ends lost 4 bases and 5 bases respectively, with 8 bases between them.